Below, 14 T cell receptor beta chains from the same sample are listed, as sequenced in a study of graft-versus-host responses after intestinal transplantation. Antigens of these TCRs are unknown. Some clones are missing from TCRdb's copy, which holds only in-frame ones; the method was immunoSEQ multiplex PCR. Among roughly 99,000 clones listed, around 90% were seen once. The material sequenced was unstimulated CD8+ T cells sorted from spleen or lymph node cells, taken before transplant. The receptor set was obtained from a human donor who was the organ donor for an intestinal transplant.

This sequence joins TRBV27 and TRBJ2-7; D might be TRBD2 (7 bases). With 5 bases removed from V and 3 bases from J, the gap between germline ends came to 11 bases. Germline-derived CDR1 and CDR2 are MNHEY and SMNVEV (reference sequence). The CDR3 loop spans 13 amino acids. The CDR3 loop reads CASSGGGGYEQYF. The CDR3, as DNA: TGTGCCAGCAGTGGGGGCGGGGGCTACGAGCAGTACTTC.

Only a few counts were recorded for this clone. J is TRBJ2-2 and V is TRBV25-1; D uncertain. Germline CDR1 reads MGHDK; CDR2 reads SYGVNS. The CDR3 is made up of 14 amino acids. Trimming pared 1 base from V and 5 bases from J, leaving 8 bases between. The CDR3 DNA sequence: TGTGCCAGCAGTGAATCCCCCATTACCGGGGAGCTGTTTTTT. It translates to CASSESPITGELFF.

The V and J genes are TRBV4-1 and TRBJ2-1; 9 nucleotides align to TRBD2. Germline lookup yields CDR1 MGHRA and CDR2 YSYEKL. V was clipped by 5 bases and J by 5 bases; unmatched bases: 10. The CDR3 loop spans 16 amino acids. CDR3 loop: CASSVTSGYLNNEQFF. In DNA, the CDR3 is TGCGCCAGCAGCGTGACTAGCGGTTATTTAAACAATGAGCAGTTCTTC.

The chain is built from TRBV27 and TRBJ1-1; a weak D match, TRBD1 (5 bases). This CDR3 has 13 residues. Trimming shortened V by 7 bases and J by 0 bases, and 9 bases separated the two germline ends. Germline CDR1 is MNHEY and CDR2 is SMNVEV (reference sequence). The CDR3 region has the DNA TGTGCCAGCATGGGGGGGGTGAACACTGAAGCTTTCTTT. Amino acid sequence: CASMGGVNTEAFF.

This clone has just one count. The chain couples TRBV28 to TRBJ1-1; D might be TRBD1 (6 bases). CDR3 length: 16 amino acids. V lost 1 base and J lost 1, with 13 bases in between. The V gene's germline CDR1 is MDHEN and CDR2 SYDVKM. The CDR3 is CASSLSPGQQNTEAFF. The CDR3 bases are TGTGCCAGCAGTTTATCGCCGGGACAACAGAACACTGAAGCTTTCTTT.

The gene calls are TRBV13 and TRBJ2-7; 7 positions match TRBD2. Germline V gives CDR1 PRHDT, CDR2 FYEKMQ (reference sequence). The CDR3 extends over 15 amino acids. The V segment lost 3 bases and the J segment 2 bases; nucleotides outside the gene matches: 7. In DNA form, the CDR3 reads TGTGCCAGCAGCTTTCGGGCTAGCGGAACCTACGAGCAGTACTTC. Encoded protein: CASSFRASGTYEQYF.

The rearrangement uses TRBV6-5 and TRBJ1-1; the D is unclear. V lost 5 bases to trimming and J lost 11 bases, with 15 bases between them. There are 12 residues in the CDR3. CDR1 and CDR2 from the germline V gene are MNHEY and SVGAGI. CDR3 sequence reads: CASSMDARGAFF. The CDR3 DNA reads TGTGCCAGCAGTATGGACGCACGAGGGGCTTTCTTT.

V is TRBV9 and J is TRBJ2-7, with 12 nucleotides matching TRBD2. Germline V gene data show CDR1 as SGDLS and CDR2 as YYNGEE. V lost 0 bases and J lost 3; bases outside the gene matches: 7. The CDR3 is made up of 17 amino acids. The DNA for the CDR3 is TGTGCCAGCAGCGTAGGGGCTAGCGGGAGGGCCAGCTACGAGCAGTACTTC. Encoded protein: CASSVGASGRASYEQYF. Looking up the rest from reference TRBV9 and TRBJ2-7 gives the full variable domain: DSGVTQTPKHLITATGQRVTLRCSPRSGDLSVYWYQQSLDQGLQFLIQYYNGEERAKGNILERFSAQQFPDLHSELNLSSLELGDSALYFCASSVGASGRASYEQYFGPGTRLTVT.

This clone came up once. This chain connects TRBV11-2 to TRBJ1-2; possible D gene TRBD1, 6 bases. Germline V CDR1 and CDR2: SGHAT, FQNNGV. CDR3 length: 16 amino acids. Trimming removed 5 bases at V and 5 bases at J, with 21 bases between. In nucleotides, the CDR3 is TGTGCCAGCAGCCCCTGGGGACAACCGGACCAGTATGGCTACACCTTC. Amino acid sequence: CASSPWGQPDQYGYTF.

J is TRBJ2-1 and V is TRBV27, with TRBD2 identical over 9 bases. Per germline, CDR1 MNHEY and CDR2 SMNVEV (reference sequence). The J segment lost 7 bases and the V segment lost 2 bases, leaving 6 bases of the junction unmatched. CDR3 length equals 15 residues. CDR3: CASSLGGRARNEQFF. In DNA, the CDR3 is TGTGCCAGCAGTTTAGGCGGGAGGGCTCGGAATGAGCAGTTCTTC.

The rearrangement links TRBV27 to TRBJ2-3, with 9 bases that match TRBD1. Per the germline V gene, CDR1 is MNHEY and CDR2 is SMNVEV (reference sequence). The CDR3 has 16 residues. The V segment lost 6 bases and the J segment 4 bases; nucleotides outside the gene matches: 11. CDR3 bases: TGTGCCAGCAGGCGTACAGGGGGCAGCGTGGCAGATACGCAGTATTTT. It specifies CASRRTGGSVADTQYF.

This clone appeared a single time. The rearrangement links TRBV30 to TRBJ2-7; D may be TRBD1 (5 bases). The CDR3 is made up of 12 amino acids. Looked up from germline, CDR1 is GTSNPN and CDR2 is SVGIG (reference sequence). V shed 4 bases and J shed 5 bases, with 12 bases lying between them. CDR3 region: CAWKRWGHEQYF. CDR3 in DNA: TGTGCCTGGAAACGATGGGGCCACGAGCAGTACTTC. The full variable domain, in which reference TRBV30 and TRBJ2-7 provide the parts outside the CDR3, is SQTIHQWPATLVQPVGSPLSLECTVEGTSNPNLYWYRQAAGRGLQLLFYSVGIGQISSEVPQNLSASRPQDRQFILSSKKLLLSDSGFYLCAWKRWGHEQYFGPGTRLTVT.

This chain joins TRBV12-5 and TRBJ1-2; no reliable D call. Germline values: CDR1 LGHNT, CDR2 FRNRAP. This CDR3 has 12 residues. The ends were cut back, 0 bases at V and 6 bases at J, with 5 bases in the middle. In nucleotides, the CDR3 is TGTGCTAGTGGTTTGGTACAGCATGGCTACACCTTC. It translates to CASGLVQHGYTF.

This chain links TRBV5-1 with TRBJ2-1; D may be TRBD2 (5 bases). Germline loops: CDR1 SGHRS, CDR2 YFSETQ. The CDR3 sequence is 14 residues long. V lost 0 bases, J lost 12 bases, and 16 bases lay in between. The CDR3 nucleotides read TGCGCCAGCAGCTTGGATCTCGGGGTTAACGGGCAGTTCTTC. This gives the protein CASSLDLGVNGQFF. The full variable domain, its missing parts supplied by reference TRBV5-1 and TRBJ2-1, is KAGVTQTPRYLIKTRGQQVTLSCSPISGHRSVSWYQQTPGQGLQFLFEYFSETQRNKGNFPGRFSGRQFSNSRSEMNVSTLELGDSALYLCASSLDLGVNGQFFGPGTRLTVL.